This record looks at one TCR beta chain sequence and its context. What it recognizes is unknown. The data belong to a study of post-analysis software for immune sequencing data. Study context: Relapsing-remitting, secondary progressive and progressive-relapsing multiple sclerosis were all included among the disease courses.

The CDR3 length is 17 residues. Per germline, CDR1 DFQATT and CDR2 SNEGSKA (reference sequence). The V and J ends lost 4 bases and 1 base respectively, with 22 bases between them. General observations from the study: About five TRBV segments were more frequent in patients than controls; TRBV5-6, TRBV5-1 and TRBV20-1 belonged to this group.

Incorporated into the TCR beta cDNA libraries were unique molecular identifiers, which served to reduce PCR and sequencing biases. TCRdb analysed the PCR reads with MiXCR anew, one entry per CDR3 protein. The sample shows 600,000 to 700,000 distinct CDR3 sequences, around 60% of them seen only once. The receptor was derived from a girl aged 2-10 years with multiple sclerosis. The specimen sequenced was blood. This rearrangement joins TRBV20-1 to TRBJ1-1; no reliable D call. The chain's CDR3 is CSATQPSNFPGNTEAFF. The CDR3 DNA is TGCAGTGCTACCCAACCATCAAACTTTCCGGGGAACACTGAAGCTTTCTTT.